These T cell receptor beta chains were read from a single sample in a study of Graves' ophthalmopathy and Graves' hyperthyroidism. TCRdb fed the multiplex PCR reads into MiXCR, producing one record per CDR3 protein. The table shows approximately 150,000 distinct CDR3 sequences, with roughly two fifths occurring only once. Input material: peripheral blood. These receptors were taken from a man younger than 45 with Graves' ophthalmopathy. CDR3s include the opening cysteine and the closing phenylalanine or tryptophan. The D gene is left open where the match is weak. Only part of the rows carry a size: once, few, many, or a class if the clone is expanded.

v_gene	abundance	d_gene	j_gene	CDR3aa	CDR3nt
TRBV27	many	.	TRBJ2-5	CASSPYYQETQYF	TGTGCCAGCAGTCCCTATTACCAAGAGACCCAGTACTTC
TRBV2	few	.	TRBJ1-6	CASRSVSESPLHF	TGTGCCAGCAGAAGTGTGTCGGAATCACCCCTCCACTTT
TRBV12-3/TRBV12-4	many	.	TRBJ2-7	CASSLRGNSYEQYF	TGTGCCAGCAGTCTCAGAGGGAACTCCTACGAGCAGTACTTC
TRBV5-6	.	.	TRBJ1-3	CASSSGRGPEEDTIYF	TGTGCCAGCAGCTCGGGGCGGGGGCCCGAGGAGGACACCATATATTTT
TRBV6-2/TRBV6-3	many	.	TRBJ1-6	CASAGTDSPLHF	TGTGCCAGCGCCGGGACGGATTCACCCCTCCACTTT
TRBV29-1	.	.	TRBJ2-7	CSVTEQPYEQYF	TGCAGCGTTACGGAACAGCCTTACGAGCAGTACTTC
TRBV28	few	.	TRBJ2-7	CASSFQGLGYEQYF	TGTGCCAGCAGTTTCCAGGGTTTGGGCTACGAGCAGTACTTC
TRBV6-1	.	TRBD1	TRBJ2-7	CATVRDRVYEQYF	TGTGCCACCGTCCGGGACAGGGTTTACGAGCAGTACTTC
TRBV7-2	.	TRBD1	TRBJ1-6	CASSLKGTGGNSPLHF	TGTGCCAGCAGCTTAAAAGGGACAGGGGGTAATTCACCCCTCCACTTT
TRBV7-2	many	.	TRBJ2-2	CASSLRGRGGPGELFF	TGTGCCAGCAGCTTACGCGGGAGAGGGGGCCCCGGGGAGCTGTTTTTT
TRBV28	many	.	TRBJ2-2	CASSFRGAGELFF	TGTGCCAGCAGTTTTAGAGGGGCCGGGGAGCTGTTTTTT
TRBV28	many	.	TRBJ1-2	CASSRGLNYGYTF	TGTGCCAGCAGCCGTGGGTTAAACTATGGCTACACCTTC
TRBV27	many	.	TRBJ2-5	CASSLDGRRHVGATQYF	TGTGCCAGCAGTTTAGACGGGAGACGCCACGTGGGTGCGACCCAGTACTTC
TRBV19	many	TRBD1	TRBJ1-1	CASSTRQGLRFF	TGTGCCAGTAGTACTCGACAGGGTCTGCGTTTTTTT
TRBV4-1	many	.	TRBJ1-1	CASSQGSNTEAFF	TGCGCCAGCAGCCAGGGATCGAACACTGAAGCTTTCTTT
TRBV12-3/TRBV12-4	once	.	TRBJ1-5	CASSPPGAVNQPQHF	TGTGCCAGCAGTCCTCCGGGAGCCGTCAATCAGCCCCAGCATTTT
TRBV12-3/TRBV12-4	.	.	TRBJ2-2	CASSLGRGTNTGELFF	TGTGCCAGCAGTTTAGGGCGGGGAACGAACACCGGGGAGCTGTTTTTT
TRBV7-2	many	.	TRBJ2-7	CASSPSGDSSYEQYF	TGTGCCAGCAGCCCCAGCGGGGACAGCTCCTACGAGCAGTACTTC
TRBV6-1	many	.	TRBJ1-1	CASTGGGGAFF	TGTGCCAGCACTGGGGGCGGTGGGGCTTTCTTT
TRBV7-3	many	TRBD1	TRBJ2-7	CASSPGQPPYEQYF	TGTGCCAGCAGCCCGGGACAGCCCCCCTACGAGCAGTACTTC
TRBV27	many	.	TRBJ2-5	CASSNRDPRETQYF	TGTGCCAGCAGTAACCGGGACCCGAGGGAGACCCAGTACTTC
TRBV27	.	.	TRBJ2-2	CASSPYLSGELFF	TGTGCCAGCAGCCCCTACCTTTCCGGGGAGCTGTTTTTT
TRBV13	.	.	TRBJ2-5	CASSSWTGETQYF	TGTGCCAGCAGCTCCTGGACCGGCGAGACCCAGTACTTC
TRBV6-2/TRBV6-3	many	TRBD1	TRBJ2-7	CASTPGTGFSEQYF	TGTGCCAGCACCCCCGGGACAGGGTTCTCCGAGCAGTACTTC
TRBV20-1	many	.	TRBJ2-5	CSARVAGTQETQYF	TGCAGTGCTAGAGTTGCCGGGACTCAAGAGACCCAGTACTTC
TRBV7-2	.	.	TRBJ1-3	CASTSPGPGNTIYF	TGTGCCAGCACTTCGCCCGGGCCTGGAAACACCATATATTTT